This TCR beta chain was profiled in a study of post-analysis software for immune sequencing data. Study-wide context: Relapsing-remitting, secondary progressive and progressive-relapsing forms made up the multiple sclerosis disease courses.

V was pared by 5 bases and J by 6 bases, with 11 bases of the junction left unmatched. Germline V gives CDR1 ENHRY, CDR2 SYGVKD. The CDR3 contains 16 residues. Broader study findings: Patients carried roughly 5 TRBV segments more frequently than controls did, and TRBV5-6, TRBV5-1 and TRBV20-1 were among them. Versus controls, multiple sclerosis patients showed significantly lower diversity (normalized Chao1).

Presence of unique molecular identifiers characterized the TCR beta cDNA libraries. About 500,000 cDNA molecules were obtained per 1 to 10 million input T cells. TCRdb ran MiXCR on the PCR reads and lists one entry per CDR3 protein. The data hold fewer than 850,000 distinct CDR3 sequences, with 40% to 55% observed a single time. Comment on this clonotype: Its antigen remains unknown.

The V call is TRBV10-3, the J call TRBJ2-7; the match to TRBD2 covers 12 bases. This TCR was recovered from a girl under 18 with multiple sclerosis. Source material: blood. CDR3 nucleotide sequence: TGTGCCATCAGTAACCGACTAGCGGGAGACGGGGGCGAGCAGTACTTC. It translates to CAISNRLAGDGGEQYF.